This T cell receptor beta chain was obtained from a study of molecular identifiers for immune sequencing clone quantification. This clonotype was observed many times. Its antigen is not known. Sorting was used to obtain naive CD8 T cells (CD8+CD4-CCR7+CD45RA+). The authors built bulk TCR libraries by previously described methods with listed TCR primers. Using its own MiXCR run on the PCR reads, TCRdb lists one record per CDR3 protein. Of roughly 320,000 distinct CDR3 sequences listed, roughly 24% were seen once; the top ten hold about 0.74%. The CDR3 sequence is 13 residues long. J was trimmed by 5 bases and V by 6 bases; bases with no gene match: 3. Germline V CDR1 and CDR2: MNHEY, SVGAGI. Study-level findings and limits: Jurkat TCR RNA that was spiked in from one cell was reportedly detectable among one million naive cells.

The receptor's source is a human donor in good health. Some libraries in this study had Jurkat cell RNA spiked in. The sequencing sample was made of naive CD8+ T cells from blood, with Jurkat cell RNA spiked in. The subset was: FACS-sorted CD8+CD4-CCR7+CD45RA+ naive T cells. This chain uses TRBV6-5 with TRBJ2-7; 11 positions agree with TRBD2. The CDR3 sequence: CASSTLAGDEQYF. CDR3 in DNA: TGTGCCAGCAGCACACTAGCGGGGGACGAGCAGTACTTC.